The TCR beta chain described here comes from a study of tissue T cells after allogeneic stem cell transplantation. Study outcomes and limitations: TCR repertoires tracked anatomic similarity, regardless of disease or transplant status. Only a limited share of tissue TCRs appeared in blood or spleen. Sampling depth was limited, and the cohort was small and clinically varied.

This clone was recorded once. The antigen remains undetermined. The genes and germline here are from mouse. Time point indicated: mouse harvest day 14 after allogeneic transplant. Each mouse received 10^7 T-cell-depleted marrow cells plus 10^6 splenic CD5+ T cells by tail vein. B6 (H2b) cells into BALB/c (H2d) mice; tissues taken at day 7 or 14. Sequencing was performed with immunoSEQ multiplex PCR; in TCRdb, only in-frame clones are kept and a portion is missing. The sample contains more than 2,000 clones, about 45% of which appear only once. The TCR originated in a female BALB/c mouse given C57BL/6 T cells with graft-versus-host disease after an allogeneic hematopoietic cell transplant. The sample taken for sequencing was gut tissue.

Partial CDR3 DNA: TGTGCCAGCACCCGGACTGGGGGGGCGCGTGGCGAACAGTAC. This translates into CASTRTGGARGEQY. The complete CDR3 sequence is CASTRTGGARGEQYF. The chain carries TRBV3 and TRBJ2-7; 13 bases agree with TRBD2. The read finishes 1 residue shy of the CDR3 end, and the germline J gene is used to complete it. V lost 7 bases and J lost 7; bases outside the gene matches: 10. The CDR3 contains 15 residues. In germline, CDR1 is SNHLY, CDR2 FYNGKV (reference sequence).